This T cell receptor beta chain emerged from a study of cytomegalovirus exposure and HLA in healthy donors. V trimming: 4 bases; J trimming: 2 bases; junction bases outside the gene matches: 3. The CDR3 is made up of 15 amino acids. The V gene's germline CDR1 is MNHEY and CDR2 SMNVEV (reference sequence). Vbeta (60) and Jbeta (13) primers were used in the PCR. TCRdb keeps only in-frame clones here, not all; method: immunoSEQ multiplex PCR. The sample comprises approximately 70,000 clones, 70% to 85% of which are singletons, and about 7.8% rests with the top ten. The sequence was obtained from a man aged 60-69 years in good health and CMV-seropositive. This chain connects TRBV27 to TRBJ2-7; 12 bases align to TRBD2. Material for sequencing was PBMCs. The CDR3 DNA follows: TGTGCCAGCAGTTCTAGCGGGAGGGTACCCTACGAGCAGTACTTC. Its protein product is CASSSSGRVPYEQYF.